This passage covers 26 T cell receptor beta chains from one sample sequenced in a study of CD8 T cells in ankylosing spondylitis (dated by TCRdb to between 2016 and 2019). Results the study describes overall, beyond this receptor: Blood from ankylosing spondylitis patients appeared to be characterized by a TCR beta motif made up of 8 or 9 highly homologous amino acid variants.

Library prep was done by 5' RACE. The run used an Illumina HiSeq 2500. The public reads were reanalyzed by TCRdb: fastp trimming at Q25, MiXCR alignment, in-frame beta chains only. Here each entry gathers all rows of one CDR3 protein and keeps the most common genes and DNA. The sample records approximately 400,000 distinct CDR3 sequences, roughly 18% of which are singletons. Approximately 1% of the sample goes to the ten largest clones. No antigens are known for them. Sequencing used blood, either unsorted or a sorted T cell fraction (not recorded which). Every receptor here comes from a male donor with ankylosing spondylitis.

The chain links TRBV7-2 to TRBJ2-2; tentatively, D is TRBD2 (6 bases). Looked up from germline, CDR1 is SGHTA and CDR2 is FQGNSA. V lost 2 bases and J 0 bases, leaving 13 bases between the germline ends. The CDR3 is 17 residues long. The CDR3 is CASSLLYGGANTGELFF. The CDR3 nucleotides read TGTGCCAGCAGCTTATTGTACGGAGGGGCGAACACCGGGGAGCTGTTTTTT.

This clonotype has just a few counts. This chain connects TRBV7-2 to TRBJ2-7, with D possibly TRBD2 on 6 matching bases. V lost 0 bases and J lost 5, with 11 bases in between. CDR3 length: 14 residues. Germline-derived CDR1 and CDR2 are SGHTA and FQGNSA. The CDR3: CASSLASLADEQYF. In DNA, the CDR3 is TGTGCCAGCAGCTTAGCGAGTTTAGCGGACGAGCAGTACTTC.

The J gene is TRBJ2-7, the V gene TRBV7-9; 12 bases map to TRBD1. The CDR3 is 15 residues long. Germline CDR1 reads SEHNR; CDR2 reads FQNEAQ (reference sequence). Losses at the gene ends were 5 bases for V and 3 bases for J; bases not matched to a gene: 5. The CDR3 is CASSGGQGAFYEQYF. CDR3 bases: TGTGCCAGCAGCGGGGGACAGGGGGCTTTCTACGAGCAGTACTTC.

This clonotype has only a few counts. The gene calls are TRBV20-1 and TRBJ2-7; no reliable D call. The germline V gene has CDR1 DFQATT and CDR2 SNEGSKA (reference sequence). This CDR3 comprises 10 residues. The V and J ends lost 0 bases and 6 bases respectively, with 3 bases between them. The CDR3 DNA follows: TGCAGTGCTAGAGAGACCGAGCAGTACTTC. Protein sequence: CSARETEQYF.

The chain is built from TRBV6-1 and TRBJ2-3; 10 nucleotides match TRBD2. Germline loops: CDR1 MNHNS, CDR2 SASEGT. J lost 0 bases, V lost 6 bases, and 6 bases had no gene match. The CDR3 runs 16 residues. The DNA of the CDR3 is TGTGCCAGCAGGGCAATAGCGGGGGGTAGCACAGATACGCAGTATTTT. It is translated as CASRAIAGGSTDTQYF.

The gene calls are TRBV19 and TRBJ2-4, with D possibly matching TRBD1 (6 bases). Germline V gives CDR1 LNHDA, CDR2 SQIVND (reference sequence). The CDR3 spans 16 residues. The ends were cut back, 6 bases at V and 3 bases at J, with 18 bases in the middle. The CDR3 sequence: CASSRDKWTDKNIQYF. In nucleotides, the CDR3 is TGTGCCAGTAGCAGGGACAAGTGGACAGACAAAAACATTCAGTACTTC.

This chain links TRBV12-3 or TRBV12-4 with TRBJ2-7; 7 bases are shared with TRBD1. CDR3 length equals 15 residues. Germline trimming cut 6 bases from V and 5 bases from J; bases unmatched to any gene: 13. CDR3 DNA sequence: TGTGCCAGCAGCCCCATCACCGGGACAGCGAACGAGCAGTACTTC. Protein: CASSPITGTANEQYF.

The chain carries TRBV20-1 and TRBJ2-2; D gene ambiguous. CDR1 DFQATT and CDR2 SNEGSKA come from the germline V gene (reference sequence). The CDR3 consists of 13 residues. V was clipped by 6 bases and J by 4 bases, with 12 bases between them. CDR3 residues: CSASQTVTGELFF. Written as DNA, the CDR3 is TGCAGTGCCTCACAAACCGTCACCGGGGAGCTGTTTTTT.

The chain recombines TRBV18 with TRBJ1-4; D may be TRBD1 (5 bases). Germline CDR1 KGHSH, CDR2 LQKENI. CDR3 size: 14 residues. Between the trimmed V and J ends, which lost 6 bases and 4 bases, there was a span of 12 bases. In DNA, the CDR3 is TGTGCCAGCTCGCCCGGGACCCATAATGAAAAACTGTTTTTT. Translation: CASSPGTHNEKLFF.

This clonotype was seen repeatedly, ten times or more. The chain joins TRBV20-1 to TRBJ2-7, with no clear D. The CDR3 contains 15 residues. Germline V CDR1 and CDR2: DFQATT, SNEGSKA (reference sequence). Trimming cost V 1 base and J 2 bases, with 15 bases left between them. In DNA form, the CDR3 reads TGCAGTGCTAGAGCCCTCGGTAGGTCCACCTACGAGCAGTACTTC. Translated, it gives CSARALGRSTYEQYF.

This clonotype was counted many times. The chain combines TRBV20-1 with TRBJ2-4, with D perhaps TRBD2 (7 bases). Trimming pared 7 bases from V and 6 bases from J, leaving 10 bases between. Germline values: CDR1 DFQATT, CDR2 SNEGSKA (reference sequence). The CDR3 loop spans 11 amino acids. The DNA for the CDR3 is TGCAGTGGGGGAGGGGGAAACATTCAGTACTTC. It codes for CSGGGGNIQYF.

The rearrangement links TRBV5-1 to TRBJ2-7, with D perhaps being TRBD1 or TRBD2 (6 bases each). Germline V gene data show CDR1 as SGHRS and CDR2 as YFSETQ. Between the trimmed V and J ends, which lost 4 bases and 3 bases, there was a span of 17 bases. This CDR3 comprises 15 residues. This CDR3 reads CASSSISGGGYEQYF. In nucleotides, the CDR3 is TGCGCCAGCAGCAGTATCAGCGGAGGGGGCTACGAGCAGTACTTC.

The chain couples TRBV7-7 to TRBJ2-7; D remains ambiguous. Germline CDR1 and CDR2: SSHAT and FNYEAQ (reference sequence). This CDR3 contains 15 residues. The CDR3 DNA reads TGTGCTGGATTTCCTCTAGTCGCCCCCTCCTACGAGCAGTACTTC. It codes for CAGFPLVAPSYEQYF.

This clonotype was picked up a small number of times. This sequence joins TRBV24-1 and TRBJ2-7; 7 bases are a match to TRBD1. The germline gives CDR1 KGHDR, CDR2 SFDVKD. This CDR3 spans 15 amino acids. V lost 4 bases to trimming and J lost 0 bases; unmatched junction nucleotides: 5. CDR3 region: CATSDPGQSSYEQYF. As DNA, the CDR3 is TGTGCCACCAGTGACCCGGGACAGAGCTCCTACGAGCAGTACTTC.

This clonotype came up a few times. The chain joins TRBV20-1 to TRBJ1-2, with a weak D call TRBD1 (5 bases). The V gene's germline CDR1 is DFQATT and CDR2 SNEGSKA (reference sequence). The CDR3 is 14 amino acids. V lost 1 base, J lost 4 bases, and 13 bases lay in between. In DNA form, the CDR3 reads TGCAGTGCTAGAGGGGGGGAGGGCTTCTATGGCTACACCTTC. Encoded protein: CSARGGEGFYGYTF.

This rearrangement joins TRBV10-3 to TRBJ2-2; a possible D gene is TRBD1 (5 bases). This CDR3 region has 12 residues. Germline CDR1 reads ENHRY; CDR2 reads SYGVKD. The ends were cut back, 8 bases at V and 2 bases at J, with 6 bases in the middle. The CDR3 reads CAIQGNTGELFF. Here the CDR3 DNA reads TGTGCCATCCAGGGTAACACCGGGGAGCTGTTTTTT.

The chain joins TRBV12-3 or TRBV12-4 to TRBJ2-7; 8 bases agree with TRBD2. The CDR3 has 16 residues. V lost 3 bases and J lost 7; bases outside the gene matches: 14. CDR3 protein: CASSLRGDLPNSEQYF. Written as DNA, the CDR3 is TGTGCCAGCAGTTTGCGGGGGGACCTTCCCAACTCAGAGCAGTACTTC.

At least ten counts were recorded for this clonotype. This chain connects TRBV12-3 or TRBV12-4 to TRBJ2-2, with 7 bases lining up with TRBD2. The CDR3 covers 13 residues. The V segment lost 5 bases and the J segment 6 bases; nucleotides outside the gene matches: 3. CDR3 sequence: CASSPTSAGELFF. Written as DNA, the CDR3 is TGTGCCAGCAGTCCCACTAGCGCCGGGGAGCTGTTTTTT.

This clonotype was seen repeatedly, ten times or more. The chain is built from TRBV5-1 and TRBJ1-4; the match to TRBD1 covers 7 bases. The junction had 11 bases not matched to a gene; V was cut back by 4 bases and J by 5 bases. The germline V gene encodes CDR1 SGHRS and CDR2 YFSETQ. This CDR3 is 16 amino acids long. CDR3 nucleotide sequence: TGCGCCAGCAGCACCGGTTTTGTGACAGGGAATGAAAAACTGTTTTTT. This translates into CASSTGFVTGNEKLFF.

The chain joins TRBV27 to TRBJ2-1, with 10 nucleotides matching TRBD2. J gave up 4 bases and V 6 bases, and 6 bases lay outside the gene matches. Germline-derived CDR1 and CDR2 are MNHEY and SMNVEV (reference sequence). The CDR3 covers 15 residues. CDR3: CASRPGTSEYNEQFF. In DNA, the CDR3 is TGTGCCAGCAGGCCCGGGACTAGCGAGTACAATGAGCAGTTCTTC.

This clonotype was seen a handful of times. The chain couples TRBV24-1 to TRBJ2-3, with TRBD1 matching over 9 bases. V gave up 12 bases and J gave up 6 bases; unmatched junction bases: 21. The CDR3 has 17 residues. The germline CDR1 and CDR2 sequences are KGHDR and SFDVKD. The CDR3 loop reads CAPKQGAWVVVVDTQYF. CDR3 bases: TGTGCCCCCAAACAGGGGGCGTGGGTTGTCGTCGTGGATACGCAGTATTTT.

The chain recombines TRBV7-2 with TRBJ2-3; D unclear. CDR3 size: 16 residues. Trimming cost V 5 bases and J 2 bases, with 17 bases left between them. Per the germline V gene, CDR1 is SGHTA and CDR2 is FQGNSA. DNA for the CDR3: TGTGCCAGCAGCCAAGGCTTACCTGAGTACACAGATACGCAGTATTTT. This codes for CASSQGLPEYTDTQYF. The variable domain in full, completed from reference TRBV7-2 and TRBJ2-3, reads GAGVSQSPSNKVTEKGKDVELRCDPISGHTALYWYRQSLGQGLEFLIYFQGNSAPDKSGLPSDRFSAERTGGSVSTLTIQRTQQEDSAVYLCASSQGLPEYTDTQYFGPGTRLTVL.

The chain uses TRBV24-1 and TRBJ2-3; 7 bases are shared with TRBD2. The CDR3 contains 15 residues. Germline CDR1 is KGHDR and CDR2 is SFDVKD. The J segment lost 0 bases and the V segment lost 4 bases, leaving 3 bases of the junction unmatched. Here the CDR3 DNA reads TGTGCCACCAGTGAAAAGCGGGGTAGCACAGATACGCAGTATTTT. Its protein product is CATSEKRGSTDTQYF.

The CDR3 loop is CASRYMAENYGYTF. The CDR3 bases are TGTGCCAGCAGATACATGGCGGAAAACTATGGCTACACCTTC. The chain joins TRBV28 to TRBJ1-2; D gene ambiguous. Germline V gene data show CDR1 as MDHEN and CDR2 as SYDVKM. This CDR3 comprises 14 residues. The ends were cut back, 6 bases at V and 2 bases at J, with 13 bases in the middle.

This chain links TRBV7-2 with TRBJ2-1, with 7 positions matching TRBD2. With V trimmed by 5 bases and J by 4 bases, 8 bases remained unmatched. Germline lookup yields CDR1 SGHTA and CDR2 FQGNSA. The CDR3 runs 15 residues. CDR3 residues: CASSPSSGTYNEQFF. In DNA, the CDR3 is TGTGCCAGCAGCCCCTCTAGCGGAACATACAATGAGCAGTTCTTC.

The chain combines TRBV4-1 with TRBJ1-1, with 9 bases that match TRBD1. Germline values: CDR1 MGHRA, CDR2 YSYEKL. The CDR3 covers 17 residues. V shed 6 bases, J shed 4 bases, and the junction held 15 bases outside the gene matches. CDR3 DNA: TGCGCCAGCAGTCCCCGGGACAGGGTAGGTTCGGGCACTGAAGCTTTCTTT. Encoded protein: CASSPRDRVGSGTEAFF.